This TCR beta chain is drawn from a study of cytomegalovirus exposure and HLA in healthy donors. For the study at large: Later analysis reported that the 110 or so validation repertoires shared the platform of the roughly 680 first-cohort repertoires.

The length of the CDR3 is 14 residues. Per germline, CDR1 MNHEY and CDR2 SMNVEV (reference sequence). V shed 4 bases and J 3 bases; nucleotides not matched to a gene: 3. Sequencing was performed with immunoSEQ multiplex PCR; in TCRdb, only in-frame clones are kept and a portion is missing. The table records about 66,000 clones, about 97% of them present only once. On this clone itself: The antigen remains undetermined.

The donors were part of the validation cohort of around 110 subjects. That cohort was separate from the first cohort, which comprised 500 to 850 subjects. General study points: Overall, roughly 150 TCR beta chains were annotated as cytomegalovirus-associated.

This TCR was recovered from a woman under 30 in good health and CMV-seropositive. Sequenced material: PBMCs. The V and J genes are TRBV27 and TRBJ1-1; 9 nucleotides align to TRBD1. The CDR3 here is CASSYGQGYTEAFF. The CDR3 DNA is TGTGCCAGCAGTTACGGACAGGGGTACACTGAAGCTTTCTTT.